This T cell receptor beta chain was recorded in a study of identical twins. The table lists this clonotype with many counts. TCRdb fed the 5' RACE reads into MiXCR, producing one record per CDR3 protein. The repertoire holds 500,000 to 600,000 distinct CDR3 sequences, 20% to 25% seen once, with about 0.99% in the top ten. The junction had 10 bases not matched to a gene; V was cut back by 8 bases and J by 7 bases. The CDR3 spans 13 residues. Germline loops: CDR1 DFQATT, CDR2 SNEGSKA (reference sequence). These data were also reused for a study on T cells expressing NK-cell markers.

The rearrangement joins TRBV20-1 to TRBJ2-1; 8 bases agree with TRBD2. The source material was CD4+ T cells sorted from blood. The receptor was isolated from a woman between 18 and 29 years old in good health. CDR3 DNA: TGCAGTTCGGCGGGGGGTTACAAGAATGAGCAGTTCTTC. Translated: CSSAGGYKNEQFF.